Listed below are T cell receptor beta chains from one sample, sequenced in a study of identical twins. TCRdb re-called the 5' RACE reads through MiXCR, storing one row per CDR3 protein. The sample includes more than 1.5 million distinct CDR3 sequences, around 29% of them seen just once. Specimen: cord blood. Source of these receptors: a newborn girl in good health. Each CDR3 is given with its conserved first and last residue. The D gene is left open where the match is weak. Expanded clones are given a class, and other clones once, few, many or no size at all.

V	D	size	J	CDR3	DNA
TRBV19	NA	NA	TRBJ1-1	CASRGAGLMNTEAFF	TGTGCCAGTCGGGGGGCAGGCTTAATGAACACTGAAGCTTTCTTT
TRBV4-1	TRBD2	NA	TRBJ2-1	CASSQDWTSGPYNEQFF	TGCGCCAGCAGCCAAGACTGGACTAGCGGGCCCTACAATGAGCAGTTCTTC
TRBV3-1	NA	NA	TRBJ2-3	CASSPRVTSTDTQYF	TGTGCCAGCAGCCCTAGGGTCACTAGCACAGATACGCAGTATTTT
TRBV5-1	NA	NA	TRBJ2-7	CARRLGSSYNEQYF	TGCGCCAGAAGACTAGGGTCCTCCTACAATGAGCAGTACTTC
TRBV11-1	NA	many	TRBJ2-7	CASSPRRNSYEQYF	TGTGCCAGCAGCCCCCGCAGGAACTCCTACGAGCAGTACTTC
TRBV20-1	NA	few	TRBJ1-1	CSARRFTEAFF	TGCAGTGCCCGAAGGTTTACTGAAGCTTTCTTT
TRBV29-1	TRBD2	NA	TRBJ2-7	CSVGRERGSYEQYF	TGCAGCGTTGGTAGGGAGCGGGGCTCCTACGAGCAGTACTTC
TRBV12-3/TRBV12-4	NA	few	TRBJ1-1	CASSIKGNTEAFF	TGTGCCAGCAGTATCAAGGGGAACACTGAAGCTTTCTTT
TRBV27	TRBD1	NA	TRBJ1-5	CASSPHLTGGNQPQHF	TGTGCCAGCAGTCCACACCTGACAGGGGGCAATCAGCCCCAGCATTTT
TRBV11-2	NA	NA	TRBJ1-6	CASSLVGGVDNSPLHF	TGTGCCAGCAGCTTAGTCGGGGGTGTCGATAATTCACCCCTCCACTTT
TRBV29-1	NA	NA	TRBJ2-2	CSVLALRTGELFF	TGCAGCGTCCTCGCATTAAGGACCGGGGAGCTGTTTTTT
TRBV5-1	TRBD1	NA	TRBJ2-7	CASTTLGTGMYNEQYF	TGCGCCAGCACCACTTTGGGGACAGGGATGTACAATGAGCAGTACTTC
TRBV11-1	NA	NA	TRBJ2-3	CASSPNEPLTDTQYF	TGTGCCAGCAGCCCTAACGAACCCCTCACAGATACGCAGTATTTT
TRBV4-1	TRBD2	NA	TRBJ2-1	CASSPSLGGAGVNEQFF	TGCGCCAGCAGCCCTTCACTCGGGGGGGCCGGGGTCAATGAGCAGTTCTTC
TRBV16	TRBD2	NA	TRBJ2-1	CASEKGTSLRNEQFF	TGTGCCAGCGAAAAGGGGACTAGTCTGAGGAATGAGCAGTTCTTC
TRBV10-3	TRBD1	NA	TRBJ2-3	CAISQGATSTDTQYF	TGTGCCATCAGCCAGGGGGCCACTAGCACAGATACGCAGTATTTT
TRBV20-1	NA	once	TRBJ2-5	CSARHPETLYF	TGCAGTGCGCGACACCCAGAGACCCTGTACTTC
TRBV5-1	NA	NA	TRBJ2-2	CASSLDGTPYTGELFF	TGCGCCAGCAGCTTGGACGGGACACCTTACACCGGGGAGCTGTTTTTT
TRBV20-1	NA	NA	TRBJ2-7	CSARFPWHNEQYF	TGCAGTGCTAGATTCCCATGGCACAATGAGCAGTACTTC